This passage covers 31 T cell receptor beta chains from one sample sequenced in a study of T cells in Graves' hyperthyroidism and ophthalmopathy. Amplification of TCR beta CDR3 regions was performed using RNA transcripts as template. HTBI primers were employed in a first-round RT-PCR of the TCR CDR3. Each CDR3 protein is one row after TCRdb ran MiXCR on the multiplex PCR reads. Of about 370,000 distinct CDR3 sequences listed, roughly 15% were seen once; the top ten hold under 25%. The sample consisted of blood. The receptors originated from a woman aged 55-70 years with Graves' ophthalmopathy.

This clonotype was observed at least ten times. The rearrangement uses TRBV10-3 and TRBJ2-7; 12 bases are shared with TRBD2. The ends lost 4 bases at V and 2 bases at J; junction bases unmatched: 3. CDR1 ENHRY and CDR2 SYGVKD come from the germline V gene. The CDR3 covers 15 residues. CDR3 residues: CAISGGLAGTYEQYF. CDR3 nucleotide sequence: TGTGCCATCAGTGGCGGACTAGCGGGGACCTACGAGCAGTACTTC.

Many counts were recorded for this clonotype. This chain uses TRBV2 with TRBJ2-5; the D gene is possibly TRBD1 (5 bases). Germline V gene sequence: CDR1 SNHLY, CDR2 FYNNEI. The length of the CDR3 is 13 residues. Trimming shortened V by 6 bases and J by 3 bases, and 11 bases separated the two germline ends. The CDR3 nucleotides read TGTGCCAGCAGCTACAGGTTTAAAGAGACCCAGTACTTC. Translating it yields CASSYRFKETQYF.

The rearrangement uses TRBV19 and TRBJ2-2; 10 nucleotides line up with TRBD2. V dropped 7 bases and J dropped 6; count of bases not matched to a gene: 14. The CDR3 contains 17 residues. From germline, CDR1 is LNHDA and CDR2 SQIVND (reference sequence). This CDR3 is CASNPGGLAGVAGELFF. The DNA for the CDR3 is TGTGCCAGTAATCCCGGGGGGCTAGCGGGAGTAGCCGGGGAGCTGTTTTTT.

This clonotype was seen at least ten times. The DNA for the CDR3 is TGTGCCAGCAGCCGGACTCGGGGGGACTCACCCCTCCACTTT. Its translation is CASSRTRGDSPLHF. The V call is TRBV3-1, the J call TRBJ1-6, with a possible D match to TRBD1 (5 bases). V was cut by 4 bases and J by 10 bases, with 14 bases left in between. CDR1 and CDR2 from the germline V gene are LGHDT and YNNKEL (reference sequence). The CDR3 sequence is 14 residues long.

This clonotype was picked up many times. The V call is TRBV24-1, the J call TRBJ2-2; D is unclear. From germline, CDR1 is KGHDR and CDR2 SFDVKD. V was clipped by 10 bases and J by 5 bases, with 4 bases between them. The CDR3 extends over 10 amino acids. The CDR3 DNA reads as TGTGCCACTAGAACCGGGGAGCTGTTTTTT. It codes for CATRTGELFF.

The sample holds many counts of this clonotype. The V and J genes are TRBV18 and TRBJ2-5; the match to TRBD1 covers 7 bases. With 3 bases clipped from V and 3 bases from J, the junction kept 7 bases outside the gene matches. This CDR3 comprises 15 residues. In germline, CDR1 is KGHSH, CDR2 LQKENI. In nucleotides, the CDR3 is TGTGCCAGCTCACCGAGGACAGGATCGGAAGAGACCCAGTACTTC. Translated: CASSPRTGSEETQYF.

This clonotype was picked up a small number of times. This chain uses TRBV29-1 with TRBJ2-3, with 10 bases that match TRBD2. The germline gives CDR1 SQVTM, CDR2 ANQGSEA. Trimming removed 4 bases from V and 7 bases from J; junction bases left unmatched: 5. The CDR3 is 13 amino acids. This CDR3 is CSVVASGRYTQYF. CDR3 in DNA: TGCAGCGTTGTGGCTAGCGGGAGATATACGCAGTATTTT.

This clonotype showed up just a few times. This may arise from a read error, as a much more abundant clone is one base away. This chain connects TRBV2 to TRBJ2-2; D is possibly TRBD2 (5 bases). The germline V gene has CDR1 SNHLY and CDR2 FYNNEI. The CDR3 runs to 15 residues. Trimming stripped 3 bases from V and 6 bases from J, with 14 bases between. CDR3 in amino acids: CASSEETTRAGELFF. The CDR3 region has the DNA TGTGCCAGCAGTGAGGAGACTACCCGGGCCGGGGAGCTGTTTTTT. Drawing the rest from reference TRBV2 and TRBJ2-2, the complete variable domain is EPEVTQTPSHQVTQMGQEVILRCVPISNHLYFYWYRQILGQKVEFLVSFYNNEISEKSEIFDDQFSVERPDGSNFTLKIRSTKLEDSAMYFCASSEETTRAGELFFGEGSRLTVL.

This clonotype was seen repeatedly, ten times or more. V is TRBV20-1 and J is TRBJ2-1; 12 positions agree with TRBD2. V shed 5 bases and J 9 bases; nucleotides not matched to a gene: 11. The CDR3 has 15 residues. Germline CDR1 is DFQATT and CDR2 is SNEGSKA (reference sequence). The CDR3 loop is CSARRLAGEGGEQFF. The CDR3, as DNA: TGCAGTGCTCGCAGACTAGCGGGAGAGGGGGGTGAGCAGTTCTTC.

This clonotype came up many times. The chain carries TRBV6-1 and TRBJ1-1; D unclear. V lost 6 bases and J lost 1, with 9 bases in between. Germline CDR1 MNHNS, CDR2 SASEGT. The CDR3 length is 13 residues. Here the CDR3 DNA reads TGTGCCAGCAGAACTGACGGGAACACTGAAGCTTTCTTT. The encoded protein is CASRTDGNTEAFF.

In its sample, this clonotype was seen a few times. The CDR3 is CASSYSRGLAGGDEQFF. Written as DNA, the CDR3 is TGTGCCAGCAGTTACTCTAGGGGACTAGCGGGAGGAGATGAGCAGTTCTTC. V usage is TRBV6-5 and J usage is TRBJ2-1; 15 bases are a match to TRBD2. Germline values: CDR1 MNHEY, CDR2 SVGAGI. V shed 0 bases, J shed 8 bases, and the junction held 5 bases outside the gene matches. The CDR3 totals 17 residues.

This clonotype was found many times. This chain joins TRBV20-1 and TRBJ2-7, with 10 bases that match TRBD1. Germline CDR1 DFQATT, CDR2 SNEGSKA (reference sequence). V was clipped by 5 bases and J by 3 bases; unmatched bases: 7. CDR3 length equals 14 residues. The CDR3 protein is CSASDRGTFYEQYF. The CDR3 DNA is TGCAGTGCTTCGGACAGGGGGACATTCTACGAGCAGTACTTC.

This clonotype was observed at least ten times. J is TRBJ2-3 and V is TRBV12-5; TRBD1 is a possible D gene (6 bases). CDR3 length: 14 amino acids. Germline V gene data show CDR1 as LGHNT and CDR2 as FRNRAP. V lost 6 bases and J lost 2, with 12 bases in between. Here the CDR3 DNA reads TGTGCTAGTGGGCGCGACAGGCCCACAGATACGCAGTATTTT. Translation: CASGRDRPTDTQYF.

This chain uses TRBV28 with TRBJ1-5; a possible D gene is TRBD1 (5 bases). The CDR3 sequence is 15 residues long. Germline V gene data show CDR1 as MDHEN and CDR2 as SYDVKM. Trimming took 7 bases from V and 7 from J, leaving 20 bases between them. CDR3 region: CASIPWDGGTQPQHF. For the CDR3, the DNA is TGTGCCAGCATACCTTGGGACGGGGGGACGCAGCCCCAGCATTTT.

This clonotype was counted many times. This chain joins TRBV29-1 and TRBJ2-5; a weak D match, TRBD2 (7 bases). In germline, CDR1 is SQVTM, CDR2 ANQGSEA. V was clipped by 4 bases and J by 5 bases, with 11 bases between them. The CDR3 runs to 12 residues. CDR3 nucleotide sequence: TGCAGCGTTGGAGGGGGGGGGGAGACCCAGTACTTC. Its protein product is CSVGGGGETQYF.

This clonotype has ten or more counts. The chain uses TRBV2 and TRBJ1-5; D is possibly TRBD1 (5 bases). Germline V gene lookup returns CDR1 SNHLY and CDR2 FYNNEI. The CDR3 consists of 16 residues. Trimming stripped 5 bases from V and 0 bases from J, with 14 bases between. The CDR3 protein is CASSHQGTYSNQPQHF. In nucleotides, the CDR3 is TGTGCCAGCAGTCACCAGGGCACCTATAGCAATCAGCCCCAGCATTTT.

The table lists this clonotype with a few counts. A much larger clone lies one base from this, so it may be a read error. The rearrangement uses TRBV3-1 and TRBJ2-1; TRBD1 agrees at 11 bases. Germline V CDR1 and CDR2: LGHDT, YNNKEL (reference sequence). The CDR3 consists of 15 residues. The CDR3 region has the DNA TGTGCCAGCAGCCTACGGACAGGGGGCATGAGTGAGCGGTTCTTC. The encoded protein is CASSLRTGGMSERFF.

The gene calls are TRBV6-5 and TRBJ2-1, with 10 bases fitting TRBD1. The J segment lost 8 bases and the V segment lost 5 bases, leaving 6 bases of the junction unmatched. CDR1 is MNHEY and CDR2 is SVGAGI in the germline V gene. This CDR3 is 14 amino acids long. The CDR3 sequence: CASSRTGTGDEQFF. In DNA form, the CDR3 reads TGTGCCAGCAGTCGAACCGGGACAGGGGATGAGCAGTTCTTC.

This clonotype was seen repeatedly, ten times or more. The chain joins TRBV20-1 to TRBJ2-7; TRBD2 matches 12 bases. Germline CDR1 reads DFQATT; CDR2 reads SNEGSKA (reference sequence). CDR3 size: 15 residues. Unmatched junction bases numbered 6, after V lost 1 base and J lost 5 bases. DNA for the CDR3: TGCAGTGCTAGAGGACTAGCGGGAGTCGGACACGAGCAGTACTTC. It is translated as CSARGLAGVGHEQYF.

About this clonotype: The junction does not match germline at one end; this may be a read error. The rearrangement links TRBV27 to TRBJ2-7, with D possibly TRBD2 on 5 matching bases. CDR3 length: 15 residues. The germline V gene has CDR1 MNHEY and CDR2 SMNVEV (reference sequence). The CDR3 region is CACSLKGVSSYEQYF. The CDR3, as DNA: TGTGCCTGCAGCCTAAAGGGAGTTAGCTCCTACGAGCAGTACTTC.

This clonotype was counted ten times or more. The rearrangement joins TRBV7-2 to TRBJ2-1, with 9 bases matching TRBD2. The V gene's germline CDR1 is SGHTA and CDR2 FQGNSA. V lost 1 base to trimming and J lost 2 bases; unmatched junction nucleotides: 0. This CDR3 has 15 amino acids. The CDR3: CASSLGTSAYNEQFF. The CDR3 nucleotides are TGTGCCAGCAGCTTAGGGACTAGCGCCTACAATGAGCAGTTCTTC.

This clonotype showed up many times. This chain uses TRBV20-1 with TRBJ1-5; 9 bases are a match to TRBD1. V shed 0 bases and J 1 base; nucleotides not matched to a gene: 13. The CDR3 contains 19 residues. Germline V gives CDR1 DFQATT, CDR2 SNEGSKA (reference sequence). This CDR3 reads CSARDLATGGIKSNQPQHF. The CDR3 DNA follows: TGCAGTGCTAGAGATCTAGCAACAGGGGGCATAAAAAGCAATCAGCCCCAGCATTTT.

This clonotype was seen many times. The chain carries TRBV2 and TRBJ2-7; D is uncertain. Trimming left V 4 bases short and J 0 bases short, with 13 bases between. Per germline, CDR1 SNHLY and CDR2 FYNNEI. The CDR3 loop spans 15 amino acids. The CDR3 reads CASSAGRSHSYEQYF. CDR3 DNA: TGTGCCAGCAGTGCCGGCCGTTCCCACTCCTACGAGCAGTACTTC.

The DNA for the CDR3 is TGTGCCAGCAGTTTGGCAGGGGCCTCATATGGGGGCACTGAAGCTTTCTTT. This codes for CASSLAGASYGGTEAFF. The gene calls are TRBV28 and TRBJ1-1; tentative D call: TRBD1 (6 bases). V was pared by 3 bases and J by 4 bases, with 21 bases between. The germline gives CDR1 MDHEN, CDR2 SYDVKM. The CDR3 extends over 17 amino acids.

The chain carries TRBV27 and TRBJ2-1; 11 positions match TRBD1. Germline CDR1 MNHEY, CDR2 SMNVEV (reference sequence). The CDR3 is made up of 15 amino acids. V shed 10 bases and J 10 bases; nucleotides not matched to a gene: 15. The CDR3: CAISSGQGAIKEQFF. In DNA, the CDR3 is TGTGCCATCTCGTCCGGACAGGGGGCGATTAAAGAGCAGTTCTTC.

This clonotype was observed a few times. This chain joins TRBV20-1 and TRBJ2-1, with 9 bases matching TRBD2. V dropped 1 base and J dropped 8; count of bases not matched to a gene: 6. This CDR3 is 14 amino acids long. CDR1 DFQATT and CDR2 SNEGSKA come from the germline V gene (reference sequence). The CDR3 is CSARGSSGIHEQFF. In DNA form, the CDR3 reads TGCAGTGCTAGAGGATCTAGCGGGATTCATGAGCAGTTCTTC.

A few counts support this clonotype. The rearrangement links TRBV6-5 to TRBJ1-1; D is possibly TRBD1 (5 bases). The CDR3 runs to 15 residues. Germline V gene data show CDR1 as MNHEY and CDR2 as SVGAGI. Trimming cost V 2 bases and J 5 bases, with 15 bases left between them. The CDR3 DNA follows: TGTGCCAGCAGTTACGGAAGGGCGCAGGGAACTGAAGCTTTCTTT. Its translation: CASSYGRAQGTEAFF.

This clonotype was counted ten times or more. The V and J genes are TRBV11-2 and TRBJ2-7, with 8 bases fitting TRBD1. Germline V gene lookup returns CDR1 SGHAT and CDR2 FQNNGV. J gave up 9 bases and V 3 bases, and 10 bases lay outside the gene matches. This CDR3 comprises 14 residues. The CDR3 loop reads CASSFGQGAGGQYF. DNA for the CDR3: TGTGCCAGCAGCTTCGGGCAGGGGGCCGGAGGGCAGTACTTC.

This clonotype was counted ten times or more. The gene calls are TRBV7-3 and TRBJ2-2, with D uncertain. This CDR3 comprises 15 residues. V lost 3 bases to trimming and J lost 4 bases, with 12 bases between them. Germline V lookup: CDR1 SGHTA, CDR2 FQGTGA. CDR3 region: CASSLNQVPTGELFF. The CDR3 DNA follows: TGTGCCAGCAGCTTGAATCAGGTCCCCACCGGGGAGCTGTTTTTT.

This clonotype was picked up one time. V gene TRBV7-9 combines with J gene TRBJ1-1, with TRBD1 matching 10 bases. This CDR3 is built from 16 residues. Germline V gives CDR1 SEHNR, CDR2 FQNEAQ (reference sequence). Trimming cost V 3 bases and J 8 bases; bases outside gene matches: 12. The CDR3 spells CASSFDRGLRGTEAFF. CDR3 DNA: TGTGCCAGCAGCTTCGACAGGGGGCTTAGAGGTACGGAAGCTTTCTTT.

This clonotype appeared a few times. The chain links TRBV19 to TRBJ2-1; perhaps TRBD2 as D (6 bases). Germline CDR1 is LNHDA and CDR2 is SQIVND (reference sequence). Trimming removed 6 bases from V and 2 bases from J, with 11 bases in between. The CDR3 runs to 14 residues. CDR3 residues: CASSGTRPYNEQFF. The CDR3 bases are TGTGCCAGTAGCGGGACTCGACCCTACAATGAGCAGTTCTTC.